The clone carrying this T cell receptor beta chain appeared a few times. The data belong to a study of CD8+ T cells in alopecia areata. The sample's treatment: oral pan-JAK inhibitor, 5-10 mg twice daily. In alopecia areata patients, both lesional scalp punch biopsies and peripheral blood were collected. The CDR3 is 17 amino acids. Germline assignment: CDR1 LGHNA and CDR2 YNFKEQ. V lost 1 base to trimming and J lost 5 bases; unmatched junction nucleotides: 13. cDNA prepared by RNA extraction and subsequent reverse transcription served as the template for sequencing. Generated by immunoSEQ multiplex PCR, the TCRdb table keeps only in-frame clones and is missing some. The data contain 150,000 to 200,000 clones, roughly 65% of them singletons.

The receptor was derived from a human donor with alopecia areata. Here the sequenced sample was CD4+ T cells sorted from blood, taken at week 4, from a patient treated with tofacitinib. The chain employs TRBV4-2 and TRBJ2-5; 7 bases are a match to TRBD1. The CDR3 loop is CASSQGLETGRGETQYF. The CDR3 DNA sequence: TGTGCCAGCAGCCAAGGACTCGAGACAGGGAGAGGGGAGACCCAGTACTTC.